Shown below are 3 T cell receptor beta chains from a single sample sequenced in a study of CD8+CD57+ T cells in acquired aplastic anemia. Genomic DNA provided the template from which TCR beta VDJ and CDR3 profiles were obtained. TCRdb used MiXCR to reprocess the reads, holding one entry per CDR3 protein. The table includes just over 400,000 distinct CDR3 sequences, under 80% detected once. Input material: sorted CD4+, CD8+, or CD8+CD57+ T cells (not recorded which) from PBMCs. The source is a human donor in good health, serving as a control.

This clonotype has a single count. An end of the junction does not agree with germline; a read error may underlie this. CDR3 DNA: TGCGCCAGCAGCGGCTCCATGGGATCGGTGAGAGCTTTCTTT. Translation: CASSGSMGSVRAFF. The rearrangement links TRBV12-3 or TRBV12-4 to TRBJ1-1; D is unclear. The CDR3 is 14 amino acids.

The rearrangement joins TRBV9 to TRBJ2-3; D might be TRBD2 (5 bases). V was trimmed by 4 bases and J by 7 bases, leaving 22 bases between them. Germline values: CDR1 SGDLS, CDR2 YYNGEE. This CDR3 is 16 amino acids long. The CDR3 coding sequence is TGTGCCAGCAGCCGAGATCGGGGAGCAGGTACGAATACGCAGTATTTT. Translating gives CASSRDRGAGTNTQYF.

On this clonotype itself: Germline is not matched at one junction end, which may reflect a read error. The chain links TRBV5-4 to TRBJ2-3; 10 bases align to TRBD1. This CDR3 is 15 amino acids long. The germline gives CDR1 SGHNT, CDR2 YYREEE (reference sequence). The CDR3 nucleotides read TGTGCTAGCAGCAAGGACAGGGGGGGGAGTGATACGCAGTATTTT. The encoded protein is CASSKDRGGSDTQYF.